The present T cell receptor (beta chain) was sequenced within a study of blood T cell repertoires in COVID-19. This table comes from immunoSEQ multiplex PCR, and its TCRdb copy is limited to in-frame clones, with some not included. The sample lists 200,000 to 300,000 clones; 88% were seen once. This CDR3 has 11 residues. Trimming stripped 7 bases from V and 4 bases from J, with 8 bases between. The germline gives CDR1 GTSNPN, CDR2 SVGIG (reference sequence). What was sequenced was peripheral blood. This sequence was found in a man in his sixties who had recovered from COVID-19. V and J are TRBV30 and TRBJ1-3; D uncertain. CDR3 sequence reads: CASPGGNTIYF. The CDR3, as DNA: TGTGCCTCCCCGGGAGGAAACACCATATATTTT.